This T cell receptor beta chain was identified in a study of blood T cells in healthy people across ages. It was with a sample-barcoded 5' primer and a J-beta primer mix that a second PCR of roughly 7 to 12 cycles was run. TCRdb re-analysed the 5' RACE reads in MiXCR, keeping a single row per CDR3 protein. The sample lists 700,000 or so distinct CDR3 sequences, 20% to 25% seen once, with about 20% in the top ten. The ends lost 6 bases at V and 2 bases at J; junction bases unmatched: 4. This CDR3 spans 13 amino acids. The sample holds many counts of this clonotype. J is TRBJ2-7 and V is TRBV12-3 or TRBV12-4; 7 nucleotides agree with TRBD1. This receptor was obtained from a man aged 70 or older in good health. Sequencing used blood. In nucleotides, the CDR3 is TGTGCCAGCAGCCCCGGGACAGCCTACGAGCAGTACTTC. Its translation: CASSPGTAYEQYF.